What follows is one T cell receptor beta chain and its context. Its matching antigen is unknown. These data belong to a study of cytomegalovirus exposure and HLA in healthy donors. The study's findings and limits: In an earlier analysis, productive rearrangement rates for most beta V segments clustered near 87% or 30%.

Trimming cost V 2 bases and J 12 bases; bases outside gene matches: 18. Germline lookup yields CDR1 MGHRA and CDR2 YSYEKL. CDR3 length equals 18 residues. Primers: 60 Vbeta forward and 13 Jbeta reverse. Profiling relied on immunoSEQ multiplex PCR, and the TCRdb table lists in-frame clones only, not all of them. The sample contains about 140,000 clones, around 78% of which appear only once. Input material: PBMCs. J is TRBJ2-1 and V is TRBV4-1, with TRBD2 matching 11 bases. The clonotype originates from a woman aged 18-29 years in good health and CMV-seropositive. Here the CDR3 DNA reads TGCGCCAGCAGCCAAATAGCGGGGGGGGACCCCTTACCGGTCCCGCAGTTCTTC. It encodes CASSQIAGGDPLPVPQFF.